Detailed here is one T cell receptor (beta chain). The antigen is undetermined. The CDR3 runs 15 residues. Germline CDR1 and CDR2: SGHRS and YFSETQ. The V and J ends lost 3 bases and 5 bases respectively, with 15 bases between them. The data derive from a study of blood T cells in healthy people across ages. Findings and caveats of the study: Older age coincided with a roughly linear decline in TCR beta diversity per million T cells.

For the second PCR, which ran for 7 to 11 cycles, a sample-barcoded 5' primer and a J-beta primer mix were used. Each TCR beta cDNA got a 12-nucleotide random molecular identifier. Using its own MiXCR run on the 5' RACE reads, TCRdb lists one record per CDR3 protein. The sample records about 830,000 distinct CDR3 sequences, more than 45% being singletons. Healthy Russian Caucasian donors spanned ages about 6 to 100 years. Sequenced: blood. The receptor was isolated from a man younger than 40 in good health. V and J are TRBV5-1 and TRBJ2-1, with D tentatively TRBD2 (5 bases). The CDR3 loop is CASSSQAEPNNEQFF. The CDR3 DNA reads TGCGCCAGCAGCTCACAAGCGGAGCCGAACAATGAGCAGTTCTTC.